This TCR beta chain stems from a study of cytomegalovirus exposure and HLA in healthy donors. Broader study findings: Across donors, sequencing depth was assumed by presence/absence analyses to be roughly uniform. A later analysis reportedly found fewer N-insertions in an Asian-associated ancestry cluster than the roughly 680-donor mean. V segments that were indistinguishable, TRBV6-2 and TRBV6-3 among them, were omitted from analysis.

The CDR3 is made up of 12 amino acids. Trimming pared 5 bases from V and 5 bases from J, leaving 6 bases between. Germline assignment: CDR1 MNHEY and CDR2 SMNVEV (reference sequence). This clone has more than one count but fewer than ten. Its specificity is unknown. The PCR contained 60 Vbeta and 13 Jbeta primers. The repertoire was sequenced with immunoSEQ multiplex PCR; TCRdb's copy has only in-frame clones and lacks some. Of fewer than 200,000 clones listed, 70% to 90% are singletons. The specimen sequenced was PBMCs. The TCR originated in a young man in good health and CMV-seropositive. The J gene is TRBJ2-2, the V gene TRBV27, with a possible D match to TRBD2 (5 bases). For the CDR3, the DNA is TGTGCCAGCAGTCCGGGAACCGGGGAGCTGTTTTTT. This sequence encodes CASSPGTGELFF.